This TCR beta chain was identified in a study of T cells after yellow fever vaccination. Overall study context: Libraries from low-cell-number fractions were prepared with the SMART-Seq v4 Ultra Low Input RNA kit.

Overall study results and limits: The study re-detected most primary-vaccination clones after the booster (about 96% CD4, 85% to 90% CD8). Contaminants from the bulk population, in the form of abundant clonotypes, could be found in FACS-sorted repertoires. Although most clonotypes did not, a small share appeared in both CD4 and CD8 compartments.

TCRdb ran MiXCR on the 5' RACE reads and lists one entry per CDR3 protein. This sample yields about 320,000 distinct CDR3 sequences, of which roughly 4.3% are seen a single time; roughly 21% belongs to the top ten. Germline values: CDR1 MNHNY, CDR2 SVGAGI (reference sequence). The V gene lost 0 bases and the J gene lost 4 bases, with 20 bases spanning the gap. The CDR3 loop spans 18 amino acids. This clonotype was recorded a few times. Its matching antigen is unknown. This TCR was recovered from a man aged 18 to 29 who received the YFV17D yellow fever vaccine. This rearrangement joins TRBV6-6 to TRBJ2-3; tentatively, D is TRBD1 or TRBD2 (5 bases each). The sequences come from PBMCs, collected 15 days after the yellow fever booster vaccination. CDR3 region: CASSYSPPGRPGPDTQYF. CDR3 nucleotides: TGTGCCAGCAGTTACTCCCCCCCGGGACGGCCAGGGCCAGATACGCAGTATTTT.